Below are 25 T cell receptor beta chains sequenced from a single sample in a study of tumour-infiltrating T cells in Burkitt lymphoma. Assay: immunoSEQ multiplex PCR; the TCRdb copy retains only in-frame clones and omits some. The sample yields around 6,500 clones, about 17% seen once. The sample taken for sequencing was tumor tissue. All receptors come from a human donor with diffuse large B-cell lymphoma.

The gene calls are TRBV19 and TRBJ2-7; D gene uncertain. Germline CDR1 and CDR2: LNHDA and SQIVND (reference sequence). This CDR3 is built from 11 residues. Trimming cost V 5 bases and J 3 bases, with 5 bases left between them. For the CDR3, the DNA is TGTGCCAGTAGTTTCGACTACGAGCAGTACTTC. Its protein is CASSFDYEQYF.

The CDR3 loop reads CAIDRDRANEQYF. The CDR3 DNA reads TGTGCCATCGACCGGGACAGGGCCAACGAGCAGTACTTC. The V call is TRBV7-9, the J call TRBJ2-7; TRBD1 agrees at 9 bases. Losses at the gene ends were 10 bases for V and 5 bases for J; bases not matched to a gene: 9. Germline V CDR1 and CDR2: SEHNR, FQNEAQ (reference sequence). CDR3 length equals 13 residues.

The chain combines TRBV7-9 with TRBJ2-7, with D perhaps TRBD2 (7 bases). This CDR3 comprises 15 residues. Germline lookup yields CDR1 SEHNR and CDR2 FQNEAQ (reference sequence). V dropped 5 bases and J dropped 6 bases, with 20 bases sitting between them. CDR3 sequence: CASSPPEGEGREQYF. For the CDR3, the DNA is TGTGCCAGCAGCCCCCCGGAGGGGGAGGGCCGCGAGCAGTACTTC.

V is TRBV4-3 and J is TRBJ2-2; 7 nucleotides align to TRBD2. The CDR3 covers 16 residues. CDR1 and CDR2 from the germline V gene are LGHNA and YSLEER. With V trimmed by 0 bases and J by 4 bases, 5 bases remained unmatched. CDR3 region: CASSQDRTRATGELFF. Here the CDR3 DNA reads TGCGCCAGCAGCCAAGATCGGACTAGGGCCACCGGGGAGCTGTTTTTT.

Sample share makes this clone medium-sized (0.01 to 0.1%). The chain couples TRBV10-1 to TRBJ2-5; D is uncertain. The CDR3 has 13 amino acids. The germline V and J ends were trimmed by 3 bases and 5 bases, with 10 bases remaining between them. CDR1 is WNHNN and CDR2 is SYGVQD in the germline V gene (reference sequence). The CDR3 spells CASSEGGTETQYF. CDR3 nucleotides: TGCGCCAGCAGTGAAGGCGGAACCGAGACCCAGTACTTC.

This clone has only a few counts. J is TRBJ2-1 and V is TRBV9; TRBD1 or TRBD2 may be the D gene (5 bases each). The CDR3 extends over 15 amino acids. Trimming took off 0 bases at V and 4 bases at J, with 11 bases between the two ends. Germline CDR1 is SGDLS and CDR2 is YYNGEE. The CDR3 region is CASSVGGASYNEQFF. CDR3 DNA sequence: TGTGCCAGCAGCGTAGGAGGGGCGTCTTACAATGAGCAGTTCTTC.

V gene TRBV5-6 combines with J gene TRBJ2-3, with 8 bases fitting TRBD2. The CDR3 length is 16 residues. The junction had 9 bases not matched to a gene; V was cut back by 4 bases and J by 2 bases. The germline V gene encodes CDR1 SGHDT and CDR2 YYEEEE. This chain's CDR3 is CASSQTSEGHTDTQYF. The CDR3 DNA follows: TGTGCCAGCAGCCAGACTAGCGAGGGCCACACAGATACGCAGTATTTT.

The chain joins TRBV2 to TRBJ2-4; D unresolved. Germline lookup yields CDR1 SNHLY and CDR2 FYNNEI. Trimming took off 4 bases at V and 6 bases at J, with 4 bases between the two ends. This CDR3 has 11 amino acids. CDR3 in amino acids: CASSALNIQYF. The CDR3 DNA sequence: TGTGCCAGCAGTGCCCTAAACATTCAGTACTTC.

This clone was detected a few times. V usage is TRBV18 and J usage is TRBJ2-5; 7 bases line up with TRBD2. CDR1 is KGHSH and CDR2 is LQKENI in the germline V gene. This CDR3 contains 14 residues. The J segment lost 2 bases and the V segment lost 4 bases, leaving 4 bases of the junction unmatched. Here the CDR3 DNA reads TGTGCCAGCTCACGGGGGGGGTCTCAAGAGACCCAGTACTTC. It is translated as CASSRGGSQETQYF.

This clone showed up just a few times. V and J are TRBV29-1 and TRBJ2-3; D might be TRBD2 (6 bases). The CDR3 has 14 amino acids. CDR1 is SQVTM, CDR2 ANQGSEA, per germline. V was trimmed by 6 bases and J by 2 bases, leaving 15 bases between them. The CDR3 reads CSVVTRDYTDTQYF. CDR3 bases: TGCAGCGTCGTGACTAGAGACTACACAGATACGCAGTATTTT.

The V call is TRBV6-1, the J call TRBJ1-2; 10 nucleotides align to TRBD1. Germline CDR1 reads MNHNS; CDR2 reads SASEGT. With 7 bases clipped from V and 4 bases from J, the junction kept 9 bases outside the gene matches. This CDR3 spans 15 amino acids. The CDR3 here is CASKPGTGVGYGYTF. CDR3 sequence (DNA): TGTGCCAGCAAACCCGGGACAGGGGTGGGCTATGGCTACACCTTC.

This clone has only a few counts. The CDR3 nucleotides read TGTGCCAGCAGCCAGCTAGCGGGAGGCACCGGGGAGCTGTTTTTT. This codes for CASSQLAGGTGELFF. The chain employs TRBV7-9 and TRBJ2-2; 11 bases fit TRBD2. Per germline, CDR1 SEHNR and CDR2 FQNEAQ (reference sequence). With V trimmed by 5 bases and J by 4 bases, 3 bases remained unmatched. The CDR3 loop spans 15 amino acids.

The J gene is TRBJ2-2, the V gene TRBV5-1; 8 positions agree with TRBD1. With 5 bases clipped from V and 4 bases from J, the junction kept 4 bases outside the gene matches. CDR1 SGHRS and CDR2 YFSETQ come from the germline V gene. The CDR3 has 14 amino acids. CDR3 in amino acids: CASRPGQATGELFF. CDR3 DNA: TGCGCCAGCAGGCCGGGACAGGCCACCGGGGAGCTGTTTTTT.

The chain couples TRBV28 to TRBJ2-7, with unresolved D. Germline CDR1 MDHEN, CDR2 SYDVKM. V dropped 5 bases and J dropped 5 bases, with 16 bases sitting between them. The CDR3 consists of 14 residues. In DNA form, the CDR3 reads TGTGCCAGCAGTCCGACCACTACTCAGGACGAGCAGTACTTC. Encoded protein: CASSPTTTQDEQYF. The full variable domain, completed using reference TRBV28 and TRBJ2-7, is DVKVTQSSRYLVKRTGEKVFLECVQDMDHENMFWYRQDPGLGLRLIYFSYDVKMKEKGDIPEGYSVSREKKERFSLILESASTNQTSMYLCASSPTTTQDEQYFGPGTRLTVT.

The rearrangement joins TRBV7-9 to TRBJ2-7, with TRBD1 matching over 7 bases. From germline, CDR1 is SEHNR and CDR2 FQNEAQ (reference sequence). CDR3 length: 13 residues. Unmatched junction bases numbered 6, after V lost 4 bases and J lost 6 bases. The CDR3 reads CASSSRQGGEQYF. The CDR3 region has the DNA TGTGCCAGCAGCTCCCGACAGGGTGGCGAGCAGTACTTC.

This clone was seen only a few times. The rearrangement uses TRBV28 and TRBJ2-3; D may be TRBD1 (7 bases). The CDR3 is made up of 14 amino acids. V was clipped by 10 bases and J by 3 bases, with 17 bases between them. Germline-derived CDR1 and CDR2 are MDHEN and SYDVKM. CDR3 sequence reads: CATPQGGRTDTQYF. The CDR3 nucleotides read TGTGCCACCCCGCAGGGGGGACGTACAGATACGCAGTATTTT.

This clone was picked up a small number of times. The chain links TRBV9 to TRBJ2-1; possibly TRBD2 for D (6 bases). This CDR3 region has 13 residues. Germline CDR1 reads SGDLS; CDR2 reads YYNGEE. Between the trimmed V and J ends, which lost 4 bases and 7 bases, there was a span of 12 bases. The CDR3 region is CASSSGSLNEQFF. In DNA, the CDR3 is TGTGCCAGCAGCTCCGGGAGTTTGAATGAGCAGTTCTTC.

This clone was found a few times. The chain uses TRBV7-9 and TRBJ2-5; D possibly matches TRBD1 or TRBD2 (5 bases each). This CDR3 region has 16 residues. Germline V lookup: CDR1 SEHNR, CDR2 FQNEAQ (reference sequence). V was cut by 4 bases and J by 3 bases, with 18 bases left in between. CDR3 loop: CASSSTGTAPKETQYF. The CDR3 nucleotides are TGTGCCAGCAGCTCGACCGGGACGGCCCCTAAAGAGACCCAGTACTTC.

The table lists this clone with a few counts. The rearrangement joins TRBV6-6 to TRBJ1-5, with D uncertain. This CDR3 is built from 13 residues. The germline CDR1 and CDR2 sequences are MNHNY and SVGAGI (reference sequence). The germline V and J ends were trimmed by 5 bases and 9 bases, with 14 bases remaining between them. The CDR3 loop reads CASSTEQYLPQHF. The CDR3 DNA reads as TGTGCCAGCAGTACCGAACAGTATCTGCCCCAGCATTTT.

This clone has just a few counts. The chain employs TRBV19 and TRBJ2-1; the D is unclear. Germline V gives CDR1 LNHDA, CDR2 SQIVND (reference sequence). Trimming took 3 bases from V and 5 from J, leaving 8 bases between them. The CDR3 extends over 13 amino acids. CDR3 DNA: TGTGCCAGTAGTATTACGTCCCACAATGAGCAGTTCTTC. This sequence encodes CASSITSHNEQFF. The full variable domain, with the rest looked up from reference TRBV19 and TRBJ2-1, is DGGITQSPKYLFRKEGQNVTLSCEQNLNHDAMYWYRQDPGQGLRLIYYSQIVNDFQKGDIAEGYSVSREKKESFPLTVTSAQKNPTAFYLCASSITSHNEQFFGPGTRLTVL.

The V gene is TRBV29-1, the J gene TRBJ1-5; D is uncertain. From germline, CDR1 is SQVTM and CDR2 ANQGSEA. The CDR3 is 14 residues long. Between the trimmed V and J ends, which lost 6 bases and 0 bases, there was a span of 12 bases. DNA of the CDR3: TGCAGCGTAAAATCCAAGCATAGCAATCAGCCCCAGCATTTT. Encoded protein: CSVKSKHSNQPQHF.

The CDR3: CASAERQETQYF. For the CDR3, the DNA is TGTGCTAGTGCTGAGCGGCAAGAGACCCAGTACTTC. The J gene is TRBJ2-5, the V gene TRBV12-5, with D perhaps matching TRBD2 (5 bases). This CDR3 is 12 amino acids long. Trimming removed 7 bases from V and 2 bases from J, with 8 bases in between. The germline V gene has CDR1 LGHNT and CDR2 FRNRAP.

The rearrangement uses TRBV25-1 and TRBJ1-5; possible D gene TRBD1, 6 bases. Trimming cost V 3 bases and J 1 base, with 10 bases left between them. The CDR3 length is 15 residues. Per germline, CDR1 MGHDK and CDR2 SYGVNS. The CDR3: CASSDEGGSNQPQHF. CDR3 nucleotides: TGTGCCAGCAGTGACGAAGGGGGGAGCAATCAGCCCCAGCATTTT.

V usage is TRBV5-1 and J usage is TRBJ2-3; perhaps TRBD2 as D (5 bases). Germline-derived CDR1 and CDR2 are SGHRS and YFSETQ. The CDR3 runs to 13 residues. V lost 4 bases and J lost 0, with 6 bases in between. For the CDR3, the DNA is TGCGCCAGCAGCGGAGGTAGCACAGATACGCAGTATTTT. Translating it yields CASSGGSTDTQYF. The full variable domain, rest sourced from reference TRBV5-1 and TRBJ2-3, is KAGVTQTPRYLIKTRGQQVTLSCSPISGHRSVSWYQQTPGQGLQFLFEYFSETQRNKGNFPGRFSGRQFSNSRSEMNVSTLELGDSALYLCASSGGSTDTQYFGPGTRLTVL.

This clone was found a few times. The V call is TRBV5-1, the J call TRBJ2-7; 9 nucleotides agree with TRBD2. The V segment lost 5 bases and the J segment 2 bases; nucleotides outside the gene matches: 2. Looked up from germline, CDR1 is SGHRS and CDR2 is YFSETQ. The CDR3 has 13 residues. The DNA of the CDR3 is TGCGCCAGCAGGGCTAGCGGGGCCTACGAGCAGTACTTC. As protein: CASRASGAYEQYF.